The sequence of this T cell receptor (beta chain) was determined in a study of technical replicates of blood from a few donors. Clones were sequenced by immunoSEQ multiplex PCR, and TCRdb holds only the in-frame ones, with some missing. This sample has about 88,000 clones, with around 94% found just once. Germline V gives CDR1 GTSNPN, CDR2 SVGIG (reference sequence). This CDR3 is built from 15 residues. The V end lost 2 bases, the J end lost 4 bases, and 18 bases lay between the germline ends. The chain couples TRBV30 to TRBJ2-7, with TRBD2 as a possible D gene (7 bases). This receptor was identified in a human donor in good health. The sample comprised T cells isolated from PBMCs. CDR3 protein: CAWSNVRGAVYEQYF. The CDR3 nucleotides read TGTGCCTGGAGTAATGTTCGGGGGGCAGTATACGAGCAGTACTTC. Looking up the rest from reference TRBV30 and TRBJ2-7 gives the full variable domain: SQTIHQWPATLVQPVGSPLSLECTVEGTSNPNLYWYRQAAGRGLQLLFYSVGIGQISSEVPQNLSASRPQDRQFILSSKKLLLSDSGFYLCAWSNVRGAVYEQYFGPGTRLTVT.